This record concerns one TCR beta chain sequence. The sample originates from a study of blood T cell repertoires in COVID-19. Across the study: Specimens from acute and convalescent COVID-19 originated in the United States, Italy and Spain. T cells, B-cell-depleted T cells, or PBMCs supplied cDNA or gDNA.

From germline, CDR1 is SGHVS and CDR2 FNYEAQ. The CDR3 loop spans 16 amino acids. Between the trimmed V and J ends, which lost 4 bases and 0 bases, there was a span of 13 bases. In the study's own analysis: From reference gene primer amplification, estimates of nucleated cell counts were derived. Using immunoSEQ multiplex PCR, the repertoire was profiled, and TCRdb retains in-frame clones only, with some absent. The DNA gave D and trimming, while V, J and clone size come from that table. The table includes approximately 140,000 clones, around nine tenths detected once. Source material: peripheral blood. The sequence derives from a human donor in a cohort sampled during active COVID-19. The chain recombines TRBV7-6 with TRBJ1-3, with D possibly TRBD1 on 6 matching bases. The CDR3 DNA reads TGTGCCAGCAGCTCCAGGACAGCCTTCTCTGGAAACACCATATATTTT. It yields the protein CASSSRTAFSGNTIYF.